This T cell receptor (beta chain) was profiled in a study of blood T cells in healthy people across ages. Study findings and constraints: Investigators treated diversity estimates from one million T cells as underestimates.

Alongside a J-beta primer mix, a sample-barcoded 5' primer served in a second PCR lasting about 7 to 12 cycles. Each sample provided no less than 2.5 million CDR3-containing paired-end reads. TCRdb re-called the 5' RACE reads through MiXCR, storing one row per CDR3 protein. The sample holds about 830,000 distinct CDR3 sequences, 55% to 70% seen once. V lost 6 bases and J lost 5; bases outside the gene matches: 8. This CDR3 spans 14 amino acids. This clonotype was counted a few times. Its antigen is unknown. The sequencing input was blood. The chain carries TRBV12-3 or TRBV12-4 and TRBJ1-1; 8 positions agree with TRBD1. This sequence originates from a young man in good health. The CDR3 coding sequence is TGTGCCAGCAGCCAAAACAGGGGGAATACTGAAGCTTTCTTT. Encoded protein: CASSQNRGNTEAFF.